This TCR beta chain was documented in a study of cytomegalovirus exposure and HLA in healthy donors. The CDR3 consists of 17 residues. From germline, CDR1 is SGHTA and CDR2 FQGNSA. V was pared by 6 bases and J by 9 bases, with 16 bases of the junction left unmatched. Clones were read by immunoSEQ multiplex PCR, and TCRdb kept only the in-frame ones, dropping some. Of around 56,000 clones listed, 90% to 95% are singletons. The chain is built from TRBV7-2 and TRBJ1-6, with 8 bases matching TRBD1. The clonotype originates from a woman aged 18-29 years in good health and CMV-seropositive. Sequencing was done on a sample of PBMCs. CDR3 loop: CASSNDPPDRGGSPLHF. The CDR3 DNA reads as TGTGCCAGCAGTAATGATCCCCCCGACAGGGGAGGTTCACCCCTCCACTTT.